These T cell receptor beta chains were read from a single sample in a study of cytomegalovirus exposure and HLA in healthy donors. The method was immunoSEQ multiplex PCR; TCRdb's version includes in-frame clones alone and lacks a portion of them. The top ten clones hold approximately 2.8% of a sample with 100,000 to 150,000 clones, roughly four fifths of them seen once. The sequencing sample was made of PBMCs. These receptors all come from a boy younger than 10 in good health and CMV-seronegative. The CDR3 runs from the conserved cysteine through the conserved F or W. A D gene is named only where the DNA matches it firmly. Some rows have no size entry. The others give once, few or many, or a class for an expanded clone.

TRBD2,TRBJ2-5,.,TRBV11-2,CASGGLAGGYQETQYF,TGTGCCAGCGGCGGACTAGCGGGGGGATACCAAGAGACCCAGTACTTC
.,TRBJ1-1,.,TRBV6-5,CASSPRGFTEAFF,TGTGCCAGCAGTCCCAGAGGTTTCACTGAAGCTTTCTTT
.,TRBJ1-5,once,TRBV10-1,CASVVDRPNQPQHF,TGCGCCAGCGTGGTTGACAGACCCAATCAGCCCCAGCATTTT
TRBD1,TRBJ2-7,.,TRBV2,CASSRKGQGSYEQYF,TGTGCCAGCAGTAGAAAAGGACAGGGCTCCTACGAGCAGTACTTC
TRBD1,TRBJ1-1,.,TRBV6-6,CASSDRTGLNTEAFF,TGTGCCAGCAGCGACCGGACAGGGCTGAACACTGAAGCTTTCTTT
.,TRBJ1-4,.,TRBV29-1,CSVAFRQGSEKLFF,TGCAGCGTTGCCTTTCGGCAGGGCAGTGAAAAACTGTTTTTT
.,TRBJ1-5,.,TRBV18,CASSPRRGRKPQHF,TGTGCCAGCTCACCAAGGAGGGGAAGAAAGCCCCAGCATTTT
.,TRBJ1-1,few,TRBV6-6,CATTIQVMNTEAFF,TGTGCCACTACAATCCAGGTTATGAACACTGAAGCTTTCTTT
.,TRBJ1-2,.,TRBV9,CASSVGGLLKDGYTF,TGTGCCAGCAGCGTAGGAGGGCTTCTCAAGGATGGCTACACCTTC
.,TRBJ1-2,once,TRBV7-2,CASSSGGTPFNYGYTF,TGTGCCAGCAGCTCGGGAGGAACCCCGTTTAACTATGGCTACACCTTC
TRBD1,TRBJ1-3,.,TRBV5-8,CASSPGGVWGNTIYF,TGTGCCAGCAGCCCAGGGGGCGTGTGGGGAAACACCATATATTTT
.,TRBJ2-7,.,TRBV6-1,CASSGNRIGSYEQYF,TGTGCCAGCAGTGGTAACAGGATTGGCTCCTACGAGCAGTACTTC
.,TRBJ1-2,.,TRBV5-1,CASSLGSNYGYTF,TGCGCCAGCAGCTTGGGCAGTAACTATGGCTACACCTTC
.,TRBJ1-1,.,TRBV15,CATSRDREGNTEAFF,TGTGCCACCAGCAGAGATAGGGAGGGGAACACTGAAGCTTTCTTT
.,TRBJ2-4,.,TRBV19,CASSIWTEWDIQYF,TGTGCCAGTAGTATTTGGACAGAATGGGACATTCAGTACTTC
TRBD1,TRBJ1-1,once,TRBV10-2,CASIKPGQGPPEAFF,TGCGCCAGCATTAAACCGGGACAGGGTCCTCCTGAAGCTTTCTTT
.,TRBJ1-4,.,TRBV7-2,CASSFYGGTNEKLFF,TGTGCCAGCAGCTTTTACGGGGGGACTAATGAAAAACTGTTTTTT
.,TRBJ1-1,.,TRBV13,CASSPRIGQEAFF,TGTGCCAGCAGCCCGCGGATCGGCCAGGAAGCTTTCTTT
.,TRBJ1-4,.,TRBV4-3,CASSQYFGTVEEKLFF,TGCGCCAGCAGCCAATACTTTGGGACTGTAGAGGAAAAACTGTTTTTT
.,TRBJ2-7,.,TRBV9,CASSVDLSGQRYF,TGTGCCAGCAGCGTAGACCTGAGTGGACAGCGGTACTTC
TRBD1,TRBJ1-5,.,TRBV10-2,CASQGLGTGVDQPQHF,TGCGCCAGCCAAGGCCTTGGGACAGGGGTCGATCAGCCCCAGCATTTT
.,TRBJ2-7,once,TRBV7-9,CASSLVGSREQYF,TGTGCCAGCAGCTTAGTGGGCTCCAGGGAGCAGTACTTC
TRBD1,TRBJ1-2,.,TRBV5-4,CASSFTGDNYGYTF,TGTGCCAGCAGCTTTACAGGGGACAACTATGGCTACACCTTC
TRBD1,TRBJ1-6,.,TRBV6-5,CASSWTGQGSSPLHF,TGTGCCAGCAGTTGGACGGGACAGGGGAGTTCACCCCTCCACTTT
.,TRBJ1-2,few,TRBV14,CASSPQQGFYGYTF,TGTGCCAGCAGCCCCCAACAGGGATTCTATGGCTACACCTTC
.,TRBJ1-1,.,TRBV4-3,CASSQPGGVTEAFF,TGCGCCAGCAGCCAGCCGGGGGGGGTCACTGAAGCTTTCTTT
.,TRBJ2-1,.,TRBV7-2,CAIPLRWGRTYNEQFF,TGTGCCATCCCGCTACGTTGGGGGCGAACCTACAATGAGCAGTTCTTC
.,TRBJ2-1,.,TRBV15,CATSRSPTNNEQFF,TGTGCCACCAGCAGGTCCCCTACCAACAATGAGCAGTTCTTC
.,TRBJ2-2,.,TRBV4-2,CASSQLGRQSGELFF,TGTGCCAGCAGCCAACTCGGAAGACAAAGCGGGGAGCTGTTTTTT
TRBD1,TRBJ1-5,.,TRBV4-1,CASSQYGTALNSNQPQHF,TGCGCCAGCAGCCAATACGGGACAGCCCTAAATAGCAATCAGCCCCAGCATTTT
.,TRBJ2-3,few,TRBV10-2,CATSGSWADTQYF,TGCGCCACCTCGGGGAGTTGGGCAGATACGCAGTATTTT